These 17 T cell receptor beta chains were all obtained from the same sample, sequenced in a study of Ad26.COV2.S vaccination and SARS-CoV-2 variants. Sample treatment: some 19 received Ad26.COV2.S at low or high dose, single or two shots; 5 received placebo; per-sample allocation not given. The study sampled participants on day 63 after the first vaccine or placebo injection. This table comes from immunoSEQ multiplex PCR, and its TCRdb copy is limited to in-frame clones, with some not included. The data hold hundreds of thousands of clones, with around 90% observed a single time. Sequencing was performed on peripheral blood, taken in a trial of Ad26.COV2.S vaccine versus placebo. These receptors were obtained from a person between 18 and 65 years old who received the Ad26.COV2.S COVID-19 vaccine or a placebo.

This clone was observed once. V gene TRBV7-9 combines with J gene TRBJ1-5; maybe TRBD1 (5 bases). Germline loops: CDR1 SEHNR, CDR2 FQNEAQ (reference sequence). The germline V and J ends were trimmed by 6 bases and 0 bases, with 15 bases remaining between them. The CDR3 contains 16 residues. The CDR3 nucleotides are TGTGCCAGCAGTCGAACCGGGACCTATAGCAATCAGCCCCAGCATTTT. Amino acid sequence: CASSRTGTYSNQPQHF.

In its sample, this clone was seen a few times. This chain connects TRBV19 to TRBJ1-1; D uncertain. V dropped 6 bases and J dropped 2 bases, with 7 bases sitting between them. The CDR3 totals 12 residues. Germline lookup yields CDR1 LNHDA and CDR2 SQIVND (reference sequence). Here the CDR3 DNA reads TGTGCCAGTAGGCAGGATAACACTGAAGCTTTCTTT. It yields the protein CASRQDNTEAFF.

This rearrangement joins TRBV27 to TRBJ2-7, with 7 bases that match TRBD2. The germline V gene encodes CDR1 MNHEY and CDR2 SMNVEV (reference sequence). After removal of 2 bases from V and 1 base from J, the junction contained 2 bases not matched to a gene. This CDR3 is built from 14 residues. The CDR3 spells CASSLRGESYEQYF. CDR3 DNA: TGTGCCAGCAGTTTACGGGGGGAATCCTACGAGCAGTACTTC.

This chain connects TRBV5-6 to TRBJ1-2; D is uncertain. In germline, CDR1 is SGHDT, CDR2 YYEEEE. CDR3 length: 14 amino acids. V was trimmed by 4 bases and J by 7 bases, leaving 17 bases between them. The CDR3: CASSSRHGAGGYTF. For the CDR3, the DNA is TGTGCCAGCAGCAGCCGACATGGTGCTGGTGGCTACACCTTC.

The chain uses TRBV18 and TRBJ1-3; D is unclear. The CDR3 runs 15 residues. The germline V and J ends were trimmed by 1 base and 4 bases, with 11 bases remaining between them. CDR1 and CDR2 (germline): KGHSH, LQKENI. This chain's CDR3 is CASSPRTGEGNTIYF. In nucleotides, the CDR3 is TGTGCCAGCTCACCACGAACGGGCGAGGGAAACACCATATATTTT.

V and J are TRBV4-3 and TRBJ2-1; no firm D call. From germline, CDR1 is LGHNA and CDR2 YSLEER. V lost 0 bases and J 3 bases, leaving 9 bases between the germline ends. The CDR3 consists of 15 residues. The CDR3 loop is CASSQDSGIYNEQFF. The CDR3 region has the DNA TGCGCCAGCAGCCAAGACTCAGGAATCTACAATGAGCAGTTCTTC.

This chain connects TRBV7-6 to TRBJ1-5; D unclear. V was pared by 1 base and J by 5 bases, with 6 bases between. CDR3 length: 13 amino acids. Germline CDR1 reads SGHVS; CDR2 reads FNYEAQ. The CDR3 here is CASSLEGYQPQHF. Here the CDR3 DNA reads TGTGCCAGCAGCTTAGAAGGGTATCAGCCCCAGCATTTT.

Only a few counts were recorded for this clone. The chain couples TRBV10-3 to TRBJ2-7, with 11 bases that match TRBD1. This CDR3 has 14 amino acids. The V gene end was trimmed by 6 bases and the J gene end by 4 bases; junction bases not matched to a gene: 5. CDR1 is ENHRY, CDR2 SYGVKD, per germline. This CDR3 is CAIRAGTGGYEQYF. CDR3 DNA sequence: TGTGCCATCAGGGCCGGGACAGGGGGGTACGAGCAGTACTTC.

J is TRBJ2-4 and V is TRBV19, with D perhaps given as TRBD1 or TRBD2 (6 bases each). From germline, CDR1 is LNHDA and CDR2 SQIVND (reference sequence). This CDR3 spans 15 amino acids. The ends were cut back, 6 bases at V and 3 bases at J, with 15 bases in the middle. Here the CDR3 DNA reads TGTGCCAGTAGCCCCCTTGAGGGGGGCAAAAACATTCAGTACTTC. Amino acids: CASSPLEGGKNIQYF.

CDR3 nucleotide sequence: TGTGCCAGCAGCTTCGAGGGGGGAACCGGGGAGCTGTTTTTT. It specifies CASSFEGGTGELFF. The chain uses TRBV7-2 and TRBJ2-2; the D gene could be TRBD1 or TRBD2 (6 bases each). CDR1 and CDR2 from the germline V gene are SGHTA and FQGNSA. There are 14 residues in the CDR3. V was cut by 3 bases and J by 5 bases, with 10 bases left in between.

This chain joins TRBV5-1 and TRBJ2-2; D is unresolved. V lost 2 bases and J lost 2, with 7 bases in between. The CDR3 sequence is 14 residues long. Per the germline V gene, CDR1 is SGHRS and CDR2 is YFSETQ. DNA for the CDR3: TGCGCCAGCAGCTTCGACTTCAACACCGGGGAGCTGTTTTTT. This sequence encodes CASSFDFNTGELFF.

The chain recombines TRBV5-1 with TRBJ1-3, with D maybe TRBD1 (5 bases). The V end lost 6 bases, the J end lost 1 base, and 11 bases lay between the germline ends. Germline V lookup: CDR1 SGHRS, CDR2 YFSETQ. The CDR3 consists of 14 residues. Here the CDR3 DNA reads TGCGCCAGCATGAGGGACGCTTCTGGAAACACCATATATTTT. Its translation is CASMRDASGNTIYF.

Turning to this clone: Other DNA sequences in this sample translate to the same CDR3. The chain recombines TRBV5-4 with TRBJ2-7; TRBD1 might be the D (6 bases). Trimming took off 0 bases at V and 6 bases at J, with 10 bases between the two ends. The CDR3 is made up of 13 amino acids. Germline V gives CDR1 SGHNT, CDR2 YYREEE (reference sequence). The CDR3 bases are TGTGCCAGCAGCTTGGACCAGGGGCGCGAGCAGTACTTC. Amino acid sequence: CASSLDQGREQYF. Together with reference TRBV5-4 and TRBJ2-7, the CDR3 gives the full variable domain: ETGVTQSPTHLIKTRGQQVTLRCSSQSGHNTVSWYQQALGQGPQFIFQYYREEENGRGNFPPRFSGLQFPNYSSELNVNALELDDSALYLCASSLDQGREQYFGPGTRLTVT.

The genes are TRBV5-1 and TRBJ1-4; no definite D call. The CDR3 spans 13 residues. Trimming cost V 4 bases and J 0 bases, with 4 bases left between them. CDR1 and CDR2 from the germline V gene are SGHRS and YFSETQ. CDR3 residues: CASSPATNEKLFF. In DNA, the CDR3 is TGCGCCAGCAGCCCCGCAACTAATGAAAAACTGTTTTTT.

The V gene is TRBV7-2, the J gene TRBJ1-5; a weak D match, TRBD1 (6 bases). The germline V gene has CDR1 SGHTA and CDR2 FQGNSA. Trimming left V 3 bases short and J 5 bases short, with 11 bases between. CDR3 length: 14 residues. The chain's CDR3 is CASSLAGVYQPQHF. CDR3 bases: TGTGCCAGCAGCTTGGCAGGGGTTTATCAGCCCCAGCATTTT.

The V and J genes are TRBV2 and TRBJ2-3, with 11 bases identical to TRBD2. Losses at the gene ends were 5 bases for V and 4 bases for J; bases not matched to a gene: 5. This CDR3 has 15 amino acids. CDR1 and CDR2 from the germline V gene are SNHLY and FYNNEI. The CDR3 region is CASSITSGSADTQYF. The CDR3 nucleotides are TGTGCCAGCAGTATTACTAGCGGGAGCGCAGATACGCAGTATTTT.

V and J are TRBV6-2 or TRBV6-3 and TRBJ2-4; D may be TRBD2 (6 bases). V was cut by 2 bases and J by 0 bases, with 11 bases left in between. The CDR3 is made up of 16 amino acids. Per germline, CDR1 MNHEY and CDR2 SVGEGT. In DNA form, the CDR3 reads TGTGCCAGCAGTTACGGAGGGCCGGTAGCCAAAAACATTCAGTACTTC. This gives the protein CASSYGGPVAKNIQYF.